Listed here are 20 T cell receptor beta chains from one sample, sequenced in a study of T-cell memory formation after mild COVID-19. TCRdb reprocessed the 5' RACE reads via MiXCR and lists one record per CDR3 protein. The sample includes roughly 410,000 distinct CDR3 sequences, approximately 25% of them seen just once. The specimen was PBMCs or a T cell subset sorted from them (not recorded which). These receptors came from an adult woman who had mild COVID-19 (a few samples of this study predate the infection). Cell type and time point are not known.

This clonotype was detected only a few times. The chain carries TRBV5-1 and TRBJ1-2; tentatively, D is TRBD1 (6 bases). V gave up 0 bases and J gave up 1 base, with 10 bases separating them. Germline V gene lookup returns CDR1 SGHRS and CDR2 YFSETQ. This CDR3 comprises 15 residues. The CDR3 sequence is CASSLAGAGNYGYTF. In DNA form, the CDR3 reads TGCGCCAGCAGCTTGGCAGGGGCCGGTAACTATGGCTACACCTTC. The complete variable domain, with remaining parts taken from reference TRBV5-1 and TRBJ1-2, reads KAGVTQTPRYLIKTRGQQVTLSCSPISGHRSVSWYQQTPGQGLQFLFEYFSETQRNKGNFPGRFSGRQFSNSRSEMNVSTLELGDSALYLCASSLAGAGNYGYTFGSGTRLTVV.

The gene calls are TRBV5-1 and TRBJ2-1; possibly TRBD2 for D (7 bases). The CDR3 consists of 15 residues. CDR1 and CDR2 (germline): SGHRS, YFSETQ. V lost 1 base, J lost 7 bases, and 15 bases lay in between. The CDR3 here is CASSLTVGGRNEQFF. CDR3 in DNA: TGCGCCAGCAGCTTGACCGTGGGGGGGCGGAATGAGCAGTTCTTC. Looking up the rest from reference TRBV5-1 and TRBJ2-1 gives the full variable domain: KAGVTQTPRYLIKTRGQQVTLSCSPISGHRSVSWYQQTPGQGLQFLFEYFSETQRNKGNFPGRFSGRQFSNSRSEMNVSTLELGDSALYLCASSLTVGGRNEQFFGPGTRLTVL.

This clonotype is a singleton in its sample. The chain joins TRBV12-3 or TRBV12-4 to TRBJ2-3; 7 positions match TRBD2. Unmatched junction bases numbered 6, after V lost 5 bases and J lost 1 base. The CDR3 has 15 residues. DNA of the CDR3: TGTGCCAGCAGTGCTGCCCTAGCGGGCACAGATACGCAGTATTTT. This encodes CASSAALAGTDTQYF.

J is TRBJ1-1 and V is TRBV11-2; possibly TRBD1 for D (6 bases). Per germline, CDR1 SGHAT and CDR2 FQNNGV. With 2 bases removed from V and 3 bases from J, the gap between germline ends came to 10 bases. CDR3 length: 14 amino acids. The CDR3 bases are TGTGCCAGCAGCTTATTACCAGGGGACACTGAAGCTTTCTTT. The encoded protein is CASSLLPGDTEAFF.

V usage is TRBV29-1 and J usage is TRBJ1-2, with D unresolved. CDR3 length: 11 amino acids. CDR1 is SQVTM, CDR2 ANQGSEA, per germline. Trimming shortened V by 0 bases and J by 10 bases, and 9 bases separated the two germline ends. The CDR3 spells CSVEEQSYYTF. CDR3 bases: TGCAGCGTTGAAGAACAGAGTTACTACACCTTC.

This clonotype appeared a few times. This sequence joins TRBV2 and TRBJ1-5; D gene unclear. V dropped 2 bases and J dropped 0 bases, with 11 bases sitting between them. The germline V gene encodes CDR1 SNHLY and CDR2 FYNNEI. The CDR3 is 16 residues long. CDR3 nucleotide sequence: TGTGCCAGCAGTGAACAGAAAATTTATAGCAATCAGCCCCAGCATTTT. This sequence encodes CASSEQKIYSNQPQHF.

At least ten counts were recorded for this clonotype. This chain joins TRBV29-1 and TRBJ2-5; 16 bases are shared with TRBD2. The CDR3 spans 17 residues. After removal of 6 bases from V and 4 bases from J, the junction contained 11 bases not matched to a gene. The germline V gene encodes CDR1 SQVTM and CDR2 ANQGSEA. The CDR3 protein is CSVNPGLAGGPRETQYF. The CDR3 DNA follows: TGCAGCGTCAACCCGGGACTAGCGGGAGGGCCGAGAGAGACCCAGTACTTC.

This clonotype has only a few counts. The chain links TRBV2 to TRBJ2-2, with D maybe TRBD1 (6 bases). V was cut by 8 bases and J by 4 bases, with 17 bases left in between. Germline V lookup: CDR1 SNHLY, CDR2 FYNNEI. The CDR3 is 15 residues long. This CDR3 reads CASGSRAQGTGELFF. The CDR3 DNA reads as TGTGCCAGCGGCTCACGGGCACAGGGCACCGGGGAGCTGTTTTTT.

The genes are TRBV20-1 and TRBJ2-1, with 11 nucleotides matching TRBD2. V shed 7 bases and J 6 bases; nucleotides not matched to a gene: 5. There are 13 residues in the CDR3. Germline values: CDR1 DFQATT, CDR2 SNEGSKA (reference sequence). The CDR3 reads CSVSGRAFNEQFF. The CDR3 bases are TGCAGTGTTAGCGGGAGGGCCTTCAATGAGCAGTTCTTC.

This clonotype was seen only a few times. The CDR3 loop reads CASSLGRTLSEQYF. In nucleotides, the CDR3 is TGTGCCAGCAGCTTAGGCAGGACCCTCTCCGAGCAGTACTTC. The chain uses TRBV11-3 and TRBJ2-7; D gene ambiguous. V was clipped by 1 base and J by 6 bases, with 13 bases between them. CDR3 length: 14 residues. CDR1 and CDR2 (germline): SGHNT, YENEEA.

This clonotype showed up just a few times. The gene calls are TRBV6-2 or TRBV6-3 and TRBJ1-5; D gene ambiguous. The CDR3 is made up of 13 amino acids. V was cut by 2 bases and J by 6 bases, with 8 bases left in between. Germline V gene data show CDR1 as MNHEY and CDR2 as SVGEGT. DNA for the CDR3: TGTGCCAGCAGTTACGCGGGTTTTCAGCCCCAGCATTTT. The encoded protein is CASSYAGFQPQHF.

This clonotype occurred a few times. At one end the junction does not follow the germline gene, possibly because of a read error. The V gene is TRBV7-7, the J gene TRBJ2-1; TRBD2 might be the D (5 bases). The CDR3 consists of 15 residues. Germline V lookup: CDR1 SSHAT, CDR2 FNYEAQ (reference sequence). CDR3 in amino acids: CASSSGLQVYNEQFF. The DNA of the CDR3 is TGTGCTAGCAGCTCCGGACTGCAGGTTTACAATGAGCAGTTCTTC. Looking up the rest from reference TRBV7-7 and TRBJ2-1 gives the full variable domain: GAGVSQSPRYKVTKRGQDVTLRCDPISSHATLYWYQQALGQGPEFLTYFNYEAQPDKSGLPSDRFSAERPEGSISTLTIQRTEQRDSAMYRCASSSGLQVYNEQFFGPGTRLTVL.

This chain joins TRBV12-3 or TRBV12-4 and TRBJ2-7; D is possibly TRBD2 (5 bases). The germline V and J ends were trimmed by 5 bases and 0 bases, with 11 bases remaining between them. The CDR3 sequence is 14 residues long. CDR3 in DNA: TGTGCCAGCAGTCCCCGGAGGTCCTCCTACGAGCAGTACTTC. As protein: CASSPRRSSYEQYF.

This clonotype was counted only a few times. The gene calls are TRBV7-9 and TRBJ2-2; TRBD1 agrees at 9 bases. CDR3 length equals 17 residues. Germline-derived CDR1 and CDR2 are SEHNR and FQNEAQ (reference sequence). The CDR3 sequence is CALTGGWSSANTGELFF. The CDR3, as DNA: TGTGCACTCACAGGGGGCTGGTCTTCGGCGAACACCGGGGAGCTGTTTTTT.

The chain joins TRBV27 to TRBJ1-1; tentative D call: TRBD1 (5 bases). V was cut by 9 bases and J by 4 bases, with 15 bases left in between. This CDR3 has 13 amino acids. In germline, CDR1 is MNHEY, CDR2 SMNVEV (reference sequence). For the CDR3, the DNA is TGTGCCAGTCACTCCAGGGTGGGCACTGAAGCTTTCTTT. Protein: CASHSRVGTEAFF.

The J gene is TRBJ2-3, the V gene TRBV7-7, with D perhaps matching TRBD2 (6 bases). Trimming shortened V by 1 base and J by 5 bases, and 10 bases separated the two germline ends. CDR1 and CDR2 from the germline V gene are SSHAT and FNYEAQ (reference sequence). CDR3 length: 14 residues. The CDR3 loop is CASSLVGAGDTQYF. For the CDR3, the DNA is TGTGCCAGCAGCTTAGTGGGAGCGGGAGATACGCAGTATTTT.

Here the CDR3 DNA reads TGTGCCACCGGGGCGGGATGGAATCAGCCCCAGCATTTT. It translates to CATGAGWNQPQHF. The rearrangement links TRBV24-1 to TRBJ1-5; perhaps TRBD1 as D (5 bases). Trimming pared 9 bases from V and 4 bases from J, leaving 12 bases between. Germline CDR1 reads KGHDR; CDR2 reads SFDVKD. The CDR3 loop spans 13 amino acids.

In this sample, this clonotype turned up a few times. The chain recombines TRBV12-3 or TRBV12-4 with TRBJ2-5; 9 nucleotides agree with TRBD1. The CDR3 has 13 residues. V trimming: 6 bases; J trimming: 5 bases; junction bases outside the gene matches: 4. The CDR3 sequence is CASRQGAAETQYF. CDR3 nucleotides: TGTGCCAGCAGACAGGGGGCAGCGGAGACCCAGTACTTC.

This chain links TRBV20-1 with TRBJ2-1; TRBD1 matches at 11 bases. The trim removed 2 bases at V and 8 bases at J, leaving 8 bases unmatched. Germline loops: CDR1 DFQATT, CDR2 SNEGSKA (reference sequence). The CDR3 extends over 15 amino acids. The CDR3 coding sequence is TGCAGTGCTAGACACCGGGACAGGGGGTTCGATGAGCAGTTCTTC. This gives the protein CSARHRDRGFDEQFF.

Notes on this clonotype: A much bigger clone sits one base away, suggesting this may be a read error. This CDR3 reads CASRTGMTDTQYF. The CDR3 DNA reads as TGTGCCAGCAGGACAGGGATGACAGATACGCAGTATTTT. The V gene is TRBV7-9, the J gene TRBJ2-3; 7 bases line up with TRBD1. V shed 6 bases and J 3 bases; nucleotides not matched to a gene: 3. The germline CDR1 and CDR2 sequences are SEHNR and FQNEAQ (reference sequence). The CDR3 has 13 residues.